The present TCR beta chain was sequenced within a study of blood T cell repertoires in COVID-19. This clone was detected only a few times. Trimming took off 6 bases at V and 2 bases at J, with 14 bases between the two ends. Germline values: CDR1 KGHSH, CDR2 LQKENI. This CDR3 has 15 amino acids. In the authors' workflow: Researchers report that nucleated cell counts were estimated from reference gene primer amplification. TCRdb's table, derived via immunoSEQ multiplex PCR, lists solely in-frame clones and lacks some. V and J calls and clone size follow that table, whereas D and trimming were derived from the DNA. This table holds more than 25,000 clones, about nine tenths found once.

This receptor was identified in a man in his sixties with active COVID-19. The specimen sequenced was peripheral blood. This rearrangement joins TRBV18 to TRBJ1-5; no clear D gene. CDR3 loop: CASSRTRVGNQPQHF. The DNA for the CDR3 is TGTGCCAGCTCTCGGACGAGGGTAGGCAATCAGCCCCAGCATTTT.